What follows are 27 T cell receptor beta chains derived from one specimen sequenced in a study of cytomegalovirus exposure and HLA in healthy donors. The PCR contained 60 Vbeta and 13 Jbeta primers. Only in-frame clones appear in the TCRdb table, and some are missing; sequencing was by immunoSEQ multiplex PCR. This repertoire shows under 200,000 clones, 65% to 80% found once; its top ten account for around 7%. The material sequenced was PBMCs. The receptor source for this set is a woman aged 40 to 50 in good health and CMV-seropositive.

This clone was recorded once. V gene TRBV5-1 combines with J gene TRBJ1-1; the match to TRBD1 covers 9 bases. Germline V gives CDR1 SGHRS, CDR2 YFSETQ. CDR3 length: 14 residues. With 5 bases clipped from V and 4 bases from J, the junction kept 6 bases outside the gene matches. CDR3 residues: CASRVTGGFTEAFF. The CDR3 nucleotides are TGCGCCAGCAGAGTTACAGGGGGCTTCACTGAAGCTTTCTTT.

The V gene is TRBV5-6, the J gene TRBJ1-2, with 7 bases matching TRBD1. The germline CDR1 and CDR2 sequences are SGHDT and YYEEEE. V shed 3 bases and J 3 bases; nucleotides not matched to a gene: 11. This CDR3 spans 16 amino acids. CDR3: CASSYADRAGDYGYTF. The CDR3 nucleotides are TGTGCCAGCAGCTATGCCGACAGGGCTGGTGACTATGGCTACACCTTC.

The chain couples TRBV27 to TRBJ1-3; TRBD1 matches 7 bases. Looked up from germline, CDR1 is MNHEY and CDR2 is SMNVEV (reference sequence). The CDR3 extends over 15 amino acids. V was clipped by 5 bases and J by 4 bases; unmatched bases: 8. The CDR3 protein is CASSARQGAGNTIYF. The DNA of the CDR3 is TGTGCCAGCAGTGCCAGACAGGGTGCAGGAAACACCATATATTTT.

This chain uses TRBV29-1 with TRBJ2-6, with TRBD1 identical over 7 bases. Losses at the gene ends were 7 bases for V and 2 bases for J; bases not matched to a gene: 2. CDR1 is SQVTM and CDR2 is ANQGSEA in the germline V gene. CDR3 size: 13 residues. Here the CDR3 reads CSATGAGANVLTF. CDR3 nucleotides: TGCAGCGCCACAGGGGCTGGGGCCAACGTCCTGACTTTC.

The chain recombines TRBV5-4 with TRBJ2-1; 7 positions match TRBD2. The CDR3 length is 15 residues. Germline V gene sequence: CDR1 SGHNT, CDR2 YYREEE (reference sequence). V shed 4 bases, J shed 0 bases, and the junction held 4 bases outside the gene matches. CDR3 DNA sequence: TGTGCCAGCAGCCCTAGCGGAAACTCCTACAATGAGCAGTTCTTC. This codes for CASSPSGNSYNEQFF.

In its sample, this clone was seen a few times. The chain uses TRBV5-6 and TRBJ1-2; weak D call: TRBD1 (5 bases). V was trimmed by 1 base and J by 4 bases, leaving 11 bases between them. This CDR3 region has 14 residues. Germline CDR1 is SGHDT and CDR2 is YYEEEE. The CDR3 coding sequence is TGTGCCAGCAGCTTGTCAGGGATGTTCTATGGCTACACCTTC. This gives the protein CASSLSGMFYGYTF.

The V gene is TRBV7-8, the J gene TRBJ1-5, with TRBD1 matching over 8 bases. From germline, CDR1 is SGHVS and CDR2 FQNEAQ. V was pared by 3 bases and J by 6 bases, with 7 bases of the junction left unmatched. The CDR3 runs to 15 residues. The DNA for the CDR3 is TGTGCCAGCAGCTTCGGACAGGGAAAGGGTCAGCCCCAGCATTTT. Its protein product is CASSFGQGKGQPQHF.

The chain uses TRBV19 and TRBJ1-5, with D possibly TRBD1 on 5 matching bases. The CDR3 covers 15 residues. Germline loops: CDR1 LNHDA, CDR2 SQIVND (reference sequence). Trimming left V 5 bases short and J 6 bases short, with 17 bases between. The chain's CDR3 is CASSWDSRGVQPQHF. The CDR3 nucleotides read TGTGCCAGTAGTTGGGACTCCCGTGGGGTTCAGCCCCAGCATTTT. Full variable domain (missing parts from reference TRBV19 and TRBJ1-5): DGGITQSPKYLFRKEGQNVTLSCEQNLNHDAMYWYRQDPGQGLRLIYYSQIVNDFQKGDIAEGYSVSREKKESFPLTVTSAQKNPTAFYLCASSWDSRGVQPQHFGDGTRLSIL.

V and J are TRBV6-6 and TRBJ2-3, with 8 bases that match TRBD2. V was pared by 6 bases and J by 3 bases, with 8 bases of the junction left unmatched. Germline CDR1 reads MNHNY; CDR2 reads SVGAGI (reference sequence). This CDR3 contains 15 residues. The CDR3 DNA reads TGTGCCAGCAGAACCCGGGGGGGCTCTACAGATACGCAGTATTTT. It translates to CASRTRGGSTDTQYF.

The gene calls are TRBV7-8 and TRBJ1-6, with 7 bases identical to TRBD1. Germline V lookup: CDR1 SGHVS, CDR2 FQNEAQ. CDR3 length: 15 residues. With V trimmed by 0 bases and J by 9 bases, 5 bases remained unmatched. CDR3 DNA sequence: TGTGCCAGCAGCTTAGCGACAGGGAATTTTTCACCCCTCCACTTT. It specifies CASSLATGNFSPLHF.

As concerns this clone: The junction departs from the called germline gene at one end, perhaps through a read error. The V and J genes are TRBV9 and TRBJ1-4; TRBD1 is a possible D gene (6 bases). Germline CDR1 and CDR2: SGDLS and YYNGEE. The CDR3 runs to 15 residues. The CDR3 DNA reads TGTGCCAGCAGCGCGTGGGACACAACGAATGAAAAACTGTTTTTT. It translates to CASSAWDTTNEKLFF.

V usage is TRBV28 and J usage is TRBJ1-1, with 9 bases lining up with TRBD1. The CDR3 runs 15 residues. The germline CDR1 and CDR2 sequences are MDHEN and SYDVKM. Germline trimming cut 1 base from V and 5 bases from J; bases unmatched to any gene: 5. CDR3 sequence reads: CASSLLQGAGTEAFF. Written as DNA, the CDR3 is TGTGCCAGCAGTTTATTACAGGGGGCAGGGACTGAAGCTTTCTTT.

This chain joins TRBV30 and TRBJ1-1; no reliable D call. Per the germline V gene, CDR1 is GTSNPN and CDR2 is SVGIG (reference sequence). V was trimmed by 6 bases and J by 3 bases, leaving 5 bases between them. The CDR3 covers 10 residues. The CDR3 DNA follows: TGTGCCTGCCGGGACACTGAAGCTTTCTTT. Amino acids: CACRDTEAFF.

This clone was detected a few times. The rearrangement links TRBV4-2 to TRBJ2-7; TRBD1 is a possible D gene (8 bases). V lost 6 bases to trimming and J lost 6 bases, with 18 bases between them. The CDR3 has 14 residues. Germline lookup yields CDR1 LGHNA and CDR2 YNFKEQ. The CDR3 is CASSFFHRGGEQYF. The CDR3 DNA is TGTGCCAGCAGTTTTTTCCACAGGGGGGGCGAGCAGTACTTC.

This clone was counted once. The genes are TRBV6-1 and TRBJ2-7, with 7 bases lining up with TRBD1. V lost 2 bases and J lost 4; bases outside the gene matches: 8. Germline V gene lookup returns CDR1 MNHNS and CDR2 SASEGT. The CDR3 loop spans 15 amino acids. DNA of the CDR3: TGTGCCAGCAGTGAAAGAATCCTGGACAGGTACGAGCAGTACTTC. It codes for CASSERILDRYEQYF.

The chain has TRBV7-9 and TRBJ2-3; D might be TRBD1 (5 bases). This CDR3 comprises 14 residues. V shed 2 bases and J shed 0 bases, with 6 bases lying between them. Germline values: CDR1 SEHNR, CDR2 FQNEAQ (reference sequence). The CDR3 loop reads CASSLTGSTDTQYF. In nucleotides, the CDR3 is TGTGCCAGCAGCTTAACAGGCAGCACAGATACGCAGTATTTT.

The chain carries TRBV27 and TRBJ2-7; 12 bases agree with TRBD2. The CDR3 loop spans 18 amino acids. With 5 bases clipped from V and 6 bases from J, the junction kept 17 bases outside the gene matches. Germline V CDR1 and CDR2: MNHEY, SMNVEV (reference sequence). The CDR3 DNA reads TGTGCCAGCAGTCCCATAGGCCCTCTAGCGGGGGGGCCCTCCGAGCAGTACTTC. Residues: CASSPIGPLAGGPSEQYF.

This chain joins TRBV7-9 and TRBJ2-1, with TRBD1 identical over 11 bases. There are 15 residues in the CDR3. J lost 4 bases, V lost 4 bases, and 3 bases had no gene match. The germline CDR1 and CDR2 sequences are SEHNR and FQNEAQ (reference sequence). CDR3 protein: CASSSGTGGYNEQFF. The CDR3 DNA sequence: TGTGCCAGCAGCTCCGGGACAGGGGGATACAATGAGCAGTTCTTC. Supplemented by reference TRBV7-9 and TRBJ2-1, the full variable domain reads DTGVSQNPRHKITKRGQNVTFRCDPISEHNRLYWYRQTLGQGPEFLTYFQNEAQLEKSRLLSDRFSAERPKGSFSTLEIQRTEQGDSAMYLCASSSGTGGYNEQFFGPGTRLTVL.

The chain has TRBV5-4 and TRBJ2-1; 13 bases fit TRBD2. Looked up from germline, CDR1 is SGHNT and CDR2 is YYREEE (reference sequence). The CDR3 has 16 residues. Germline trimming cut 0 bases from V and 8 bases from J; bases unmatched to any gene: 5. CDR3 sequence reads: CASSLALTSGGDEQFF. The CDR3 DNA is TGTGCCAGCAGCTTGGCCCTCACTAGCGGGGGGGATGAGCAGTTCTTC.

This clone showed up just a few times. J is TRBJ2-7 and V is TRBV21-1; the D call in the table, TRBD1, was not verified against the DNA. TRBV21-1 is classified as a pseudogene. The CDR3 loop spans 15 amino acids. CDR3 sequence (DNA): TGTGCCAGCAGTCCTCCCCCGGGACAGAACTACGAGCAGTACTTC. Protein sequence: CASSPPPGQNYEQYF.

The chain uses TRBV5-5 and TRBJ2-5; TRBD1 aligns across 7 bases. Germline V gene sequence: CDR1 SGHKS, CDR2 YYEKEE (reference sequence). The CDR3 loop spans 14 amino acids. V was clipped by 6 bases and J by 5 bases; unmatched bases: 10. The chain's CDR3 is CASKRQGYSETQYF. The CDR3 DNA follows: TGTGCCAGCAAGAGACAGGGCTATTCGGAGACCCAGTACTTC.

This clone was observed once. The chain combines TRBV27 with TRBJ1-5; the D is unclear. The CDR3 is 13 residues long. Germline V lookup: CDR1 MNHEY, CDR2 SMNVEV (reference sequence). V gave up 5 bases and J gave up 6 bases, with 11 bases separating them. In DNA, the CDR3 is TGTGCCAGCAGTCTAAGGACTGGTCAGCCCCAGCATTTT. Protein: CASSLRTGQPQHF.

The J gene is TRBJ2-7, the V gene TRBV4-2, with TRBD2 as a possible D gene (6 bases). This CDR3 comprises 14 residues. Germline CDR1 reads LGHNA; CDR2 reads YNFKEQ. The V and J ends lost 4 bases and 6 bases respectively, with 16 bases between them. CDR3: CASSPSGTPGEQYF. CDR3 nucleotide sequence: TGTGCCAGCAGCCCCTCGGGGACTCCAGGCGAGCAGTACTTC.

This clone occurred once. The genes are TRBV28 and TRBJ1-2; D is possibly TRBD1 (5 bases). V gave up 6 bases and J gave up 5 bases, with 16 bases separating them. Germline loops: CDR1 MDHEN, CDR2 SYDVKM. CDR3 size: 14 residues. CDR3 residues: CASRKGLAQYGYTF. DNA of the CDR3: TGTGCCAGCAGAAAGGGACTGGCCCAATATGGCTACACCTTC.

The V gene is TRBV2, the J gene TRBJ1-6; D gene ambiguous. The CDR3 has 15 amino acids. Germline V gene sequence: CDR1 SNHLY, CDR2 FYNNEI. Trimming pared 0 bases from V and 10 bases from J, leaving 13 bases between. The CDR3 sequence is CASSEARRVGSPLHF. The CDR3 region has the DNA TGTGCCAGCAGTGAAGCGAGGCGGGTTGGCTCACCCCTCCACTTT.

The chain employs TRBV19 and TRBJ1-2; 11 bases are shared with TRBD1. From germline, CDR1 is LNHDA and CDR2 SQIVND (reference sequence). With V trimmed by 4 bases and J by 7 bases, 8 bases remained unmatched. The CDR3 runs to 15 residues. The CDR3, as DNA: TGTGCCAGTAGTACACCGGGACAGGGGGGGATTGGCTACACCTTC. It codes for CASSTPGQGGIGYTF.

The J gene is TRBJ1-1, the V gene TRBV29-1, with no clear D. The germline CDR1 and CDR2 sequences are SQVTM and ANQGSEA. The CDR3 has 13 amino acids. V gave up 4 bases and J gave up 0 bases, with 9 bases separating them. This CDR3 is CSVVYSMNTEAFF. CDR3 nucleotides: TGCAGCGTTGTTTACAGCATGAACACTGAAGCTTTCTTT.